This T cell receptor beta chain was recovered during a study of molecular identifiers for immune sequencing clone quantification. Libraries used 20,000 to 1,000,000 sorted naive CD8 T cells and 10%, 30% or 50% RNA input. A CD8+CD4-CCR7+CD45RA+ phenotype served as the sorting definition for naive CD8 T cells. Previously described methods with listed TCR primers produced the bulk TCR libraries. Each CDR3 protein gets one entry after TCRdb re-called the PCR reads with MiXCR. Found here are around 470,000 distinct CDR3 sequences, less than 30% of them singletons; the top ten hold 0.76%. There are 12 residues in the CDR3. Germline CDR1 GTSNPN, CDR2 SVGIG (reference sequence). With 2 bases removed from V and 7 bases from J, the gap between germline ends came to 9 bases. This clonotype was picked up many times. Its antigen remains unidentified. General study findings and limits: Barcode collisions between identical TCR molecules could shrink estimates of highly expanded clone sizes.

The rearrangement links TRBV30 to TRBJ2-1; D uncertain. Sequencing was done on a sample of naive CD8+ T cells from blood, with Jurkat cell RNA spiked in. Specified subset: FACS-sorted CD8+CD4-CCR7+CD45RA+ naive T cells. This TCR was recovered from a human donor in good health. Some libraries in this study had Jurkat cell RNA spiked in. The CDR3 region has the DNA TGTGCCTGGAGTCTCGTCGCGAATGAGCAGTTCTTC. As protein: CAWSLVANEQFF.